The sequence of this T cell receptor beta chain was determined in a study of blood T cell repertoires in COVID-19. Followed over time, Seattle patients had been enrolled while infection was active. TCRdb's table, derived via immunoSEQ multiplex PCR, lists solely in-frame clones and lacks some. The repertoire holds roughly 150,000 clones, with 75% to 90% as singletons. Sample: peripheral blood. This receptor was identified in a man in his late teens or twenties with COVID-19, enrolled during active disease.

CDR3 amino acids: CASSLSNRAEQYF. The CDR3 nucleotides read TGTGCCAGCAGTTTATCCAACAGGGCCGAGCAGTACTTC. The rearrangement joins TRBV27 to TRBJ2-7, with D possibly TRBD1 on 6 matching bases. Trimming cost V 0 bases and J 6 bases, with 9 bases left between them. Germline V gene data show CDR1 as MNHEY and CDR2 as SMNVEV (reference sequence). The CDR3 is 13 amino acids.